This T cell receptor beta chain was recovered during a study of control samples from healthy donors and cancer patients (dated by TCRdb to the early 2020s). This clone was observed a single time. No antigen is known for it. No much larger clonotype is one base removed from it; base qualities were not supplied. The library was prepared using the immunoSEQ multiplex PCR assay. Not all clones reach the TCRdb copy of this immuneACCESS table, which keeps in-frame sequences only. Checked studies attribute under half of the gap to unresolved V genes and leave the rest unexplained. This sample gives more than 95,000 clones in total; about nine tenths of them show up just once. Less than 9.5% of the sample is held by the ten biggest clonotypes. V sheds 5 bases and J sheds 8 bases, leaving 12 bases between their ends. The CDR3 holds 12 amino acids from the cysteine to the phenylalanine. CDR3 DNA is the only sequence kept; it has 36 bases, read in frame from the first base. From the germline V gene, CDR1 is MNHEY and CDR2 is SVGEGT.

The receptor comes from a man in his forties or fifties in good health. The receptor chain draws on TRBV6-2 or TRBV6-3 and TRBJ1-2; the D gene cannot be named for sure. Sequencing was performed on blood. The CDR3 protein sequence reads: CASSPASRGYTF. The sequenced DNA is TGTGCCAGCAGTCCCGCTAGTAGAGGCTACACCTTC.